Here is one T cell receptor beta chain with its context. The record originates from a study of T cells in Graves' hyperthyroidism and ophthalmopathy. The CDR3 length is 12 residues. Between the trimmed V and J ends, which lost 4 bases and 3 bases, there was a span of 10 bases. Germline V gene lookup returns CDR1 DFQATT and CDR2 SNEGSKA (reference sequence). From RNA transcripts, TCR beta CDR3 regions were amplified. First-round RT-PCR of the TCR CDR3 relied on the HTBI primer set. TCRdb ran MiXCR on the multiplex PCR reads and lists one entry per CDR3 protein. Here the sample spans hundreds of thousands of distinct CDR3 sequences, approximately 14% being singletons. Criteria for exclusion of patients were uncontrolled infection, other autoimmune disease, pregnancy or lactation. Diagnoses rested on clinical symptoms, serum thyroxine and TRAb, thyroid ultrasound and orbital computed tomography.

Material for sequencing was blood. The source of this sequence is a woman between 18 and 29 years old with Graves' hyperthyroidism. The chain joins TRBV20-1 to TRBJ2-7, with D possibly matching TRBD2 (7 bases). CDR3 DNA sequence: TGCAGTGCTACGGGGGGCGTCTACGAGCAGTACTTC. It yields the protein CSATGGVYEQYF.